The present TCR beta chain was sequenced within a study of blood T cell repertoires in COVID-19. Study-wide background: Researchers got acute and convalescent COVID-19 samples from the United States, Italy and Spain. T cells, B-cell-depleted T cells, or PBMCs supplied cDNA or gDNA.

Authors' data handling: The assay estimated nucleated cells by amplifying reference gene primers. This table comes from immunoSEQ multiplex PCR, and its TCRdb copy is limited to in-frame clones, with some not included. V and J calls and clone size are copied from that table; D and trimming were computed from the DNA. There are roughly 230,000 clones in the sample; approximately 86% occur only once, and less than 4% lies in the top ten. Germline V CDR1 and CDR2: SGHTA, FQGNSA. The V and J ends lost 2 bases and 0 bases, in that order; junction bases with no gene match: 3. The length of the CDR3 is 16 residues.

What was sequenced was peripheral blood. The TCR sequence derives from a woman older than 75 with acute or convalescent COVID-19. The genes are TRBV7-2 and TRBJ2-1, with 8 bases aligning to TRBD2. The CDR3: CASSLSGGGSYNEQFF. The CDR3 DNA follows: TGTGCCAGCAGCTTATCCGGGGGGGGCTCCTACAATGAGCAGTTCTTC.